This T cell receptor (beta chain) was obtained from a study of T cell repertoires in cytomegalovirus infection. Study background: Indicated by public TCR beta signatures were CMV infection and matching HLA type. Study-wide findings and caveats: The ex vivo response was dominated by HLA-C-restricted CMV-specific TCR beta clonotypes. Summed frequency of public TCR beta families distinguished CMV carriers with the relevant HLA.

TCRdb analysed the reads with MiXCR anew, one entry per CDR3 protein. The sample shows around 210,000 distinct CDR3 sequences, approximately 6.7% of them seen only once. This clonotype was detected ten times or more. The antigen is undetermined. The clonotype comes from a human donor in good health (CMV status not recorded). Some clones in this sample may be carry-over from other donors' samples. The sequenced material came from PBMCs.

The CDR3: CSARSRGQGAREEKLFF. CDR3 DNA: TGCAGTGCTAGATCAAGGGGACAGGGGGCCCGGGAGGAAAAACTGTTTTTT. This chain links TRBV20-1 with TRBJ1-4, with 12 bases lining up with TRBD1. Germline CDR1 DFQATT, CDR2 SNEGSKA (reference sequence). The CDR3 length is 17 residues. V was clipped by 2 bases and J by 8 bases; unmatched bases: 12.